The TCR beta chain described here comes from a study of blood T cell repertoires in COVID-19. The wider study: Donors in the United States, Italy and Spain gave samples during acute or convalescent COVID-19. PBMCs, B-cell-depleted T cells, or T cells provided the cDNA or gDNA that made up the material.

The V segment lost 4 bases and the J segment 5 bases; nucleotides outside the gene matches: 5. In germline, CDR1 is MNHEY, CDR2 SMNVEV (reference sequence). The CDR3 contains 13 residues. In the original processing: Amplification of reference gene primers was used by the study to estimate nucleated cell counts. Assay used: immunoSEQ multiplex PCR; TCRdb lists only in-frame clones, some missing. That table is the source of V, J and clone size, and D and trimming were worked out from the DNA. The sample has over 200,000 clones, 87% seen once; the top ten hold 9.5% to 15%. This chain links TRBV27 with TRBJ2-7, with TRBD1 identical over 7 bases. Material for sequencing was peripheral blood. The clonotype was recovered from a woman under 30 who had recovered from COVID-19. DNA for the CDR3: TGTGCCAGCAGTTCGGGACAGAAAAACGAGCAGTACTTC. Its translation: CASSSGQKNEQYF.